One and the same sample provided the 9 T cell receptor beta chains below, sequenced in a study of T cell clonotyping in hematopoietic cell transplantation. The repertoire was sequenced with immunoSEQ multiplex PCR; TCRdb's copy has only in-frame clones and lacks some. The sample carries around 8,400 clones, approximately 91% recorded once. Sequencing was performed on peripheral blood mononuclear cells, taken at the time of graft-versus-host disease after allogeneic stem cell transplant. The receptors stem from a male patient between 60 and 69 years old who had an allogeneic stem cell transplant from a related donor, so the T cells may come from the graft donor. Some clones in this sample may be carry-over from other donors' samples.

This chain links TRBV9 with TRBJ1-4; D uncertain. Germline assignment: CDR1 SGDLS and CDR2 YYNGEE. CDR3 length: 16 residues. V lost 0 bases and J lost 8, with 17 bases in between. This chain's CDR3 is CASSVEGGIGGEKLFF. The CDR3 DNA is TGTGCCAGCAGCGTAGAGGGAGGGATCGGAGGGGAAAAACTGTTTTTT.

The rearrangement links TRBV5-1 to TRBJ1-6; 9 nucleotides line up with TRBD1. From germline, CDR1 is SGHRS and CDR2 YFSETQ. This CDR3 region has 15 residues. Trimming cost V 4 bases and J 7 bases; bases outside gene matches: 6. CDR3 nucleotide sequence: TGCGCCAGCAGCCTCGGGACAGGGAAGAATTCACCCCTCCACTTT. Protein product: CASSLGTGKNSPLHF.

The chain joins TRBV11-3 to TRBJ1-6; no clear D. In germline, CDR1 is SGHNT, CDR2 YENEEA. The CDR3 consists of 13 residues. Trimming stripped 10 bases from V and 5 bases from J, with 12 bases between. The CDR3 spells CATSVVNNSPLHF. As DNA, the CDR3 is TGTGCCACGTCCGTGGTCAATAATTCACCCCTCCACTTT.

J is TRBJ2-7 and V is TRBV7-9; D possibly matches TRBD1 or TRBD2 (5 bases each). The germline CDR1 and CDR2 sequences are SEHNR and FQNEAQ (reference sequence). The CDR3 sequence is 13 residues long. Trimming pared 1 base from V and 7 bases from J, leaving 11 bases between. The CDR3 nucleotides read TGTGCCAGCAGCTTAGGGGACCTATTGGAGCAGTACTTC. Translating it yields CASSLGDLLEQYF.

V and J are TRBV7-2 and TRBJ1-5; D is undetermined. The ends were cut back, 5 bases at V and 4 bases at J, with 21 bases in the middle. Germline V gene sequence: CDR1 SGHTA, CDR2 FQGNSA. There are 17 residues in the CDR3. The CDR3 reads CASSPDGGSSRNQPQHF. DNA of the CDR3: TGTGCCAGCAGCCCCGACGGAGGCTCTTCAAGGAATCAGCCCCAGCATTTT.

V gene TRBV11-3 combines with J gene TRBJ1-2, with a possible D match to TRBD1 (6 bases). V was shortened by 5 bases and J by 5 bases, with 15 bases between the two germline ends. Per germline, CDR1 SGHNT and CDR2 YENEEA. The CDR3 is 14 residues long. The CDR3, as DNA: TGTGCCAGCAGCGCAGAACAGGGTTTATATGGCTACACCTTC. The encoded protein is CASSAEQGLYGYTF.

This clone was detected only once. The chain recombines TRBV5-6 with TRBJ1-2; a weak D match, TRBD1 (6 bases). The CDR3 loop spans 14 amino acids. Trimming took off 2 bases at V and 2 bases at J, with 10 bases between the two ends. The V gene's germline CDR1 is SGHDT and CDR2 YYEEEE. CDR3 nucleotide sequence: TGTGCCAGCAGCTTTCCACAGGGAAACTATGGCTACACCTTC. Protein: CASSFPQGNYGYTF. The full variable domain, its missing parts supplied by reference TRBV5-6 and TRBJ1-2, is DAGVTQSPTHLIKTRGQQVTLRCSPKSGHDTVSWYQQALGQGPQFIFQYYEEEERQRGNFPDRFSGHQFPNYSSELNVNALLLGDSALYLCASSFPQGNYGYTFGSGTRLTVV.

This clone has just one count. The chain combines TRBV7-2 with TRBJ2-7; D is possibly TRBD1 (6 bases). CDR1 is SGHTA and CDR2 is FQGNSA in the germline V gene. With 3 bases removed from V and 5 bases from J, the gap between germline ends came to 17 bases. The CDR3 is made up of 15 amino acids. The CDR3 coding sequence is TGTGCCAGCAGCTTGGGGAGACAGGTTCAAAACGAGCAGTACTTC. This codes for CASSLGRQVQNEQYF.

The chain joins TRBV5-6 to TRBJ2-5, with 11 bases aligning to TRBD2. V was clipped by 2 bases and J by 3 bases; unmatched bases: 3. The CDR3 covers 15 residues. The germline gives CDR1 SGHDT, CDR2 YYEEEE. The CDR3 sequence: CASSFALAGEETQYF. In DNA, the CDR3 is TGTGCCAGCAGCTTTGCACTAGCGGGGGAAGAGACCCAGTACTTC.